The 16 T cell receptor beta chains below come from one sample, sequenced in a study of early T cells in non-severe SARS-CoV-2 infection. TCRdb reprocessed the 5' RACE reads via MiXCR and lists one record per CDR3 protein. The repertoire holds around 92,000 distinct CDR3 sequences, around 10% seen once, with approximately 5% in the top ten. Sequencing used whole blood. The receptors originated from an adult who was a healthcare worker with PCR-confirmed SARS-CoV-2 infection or an uninfected control (not recorded which).

This clonotype was observed many times. The rearrangement joins TRBV7-9 to TRBJ2-7; 7 positions agree with TRBD1. The J segment lost 2 bases and the V segment lost 5 bases, leaving 9 bases of the junction unmatched. The CDR3 loop spans 15 amino acids. Germline loops: CDR1 SEHNR, CDR2 FQNEAQ (reference sequence). Here the CDR3 DNA reads TGTGCCAGCAGCGGTCAGACAGGGCCCACCTACGAGCAGTACTTC. Translating gives CASSGQTGPTYEQYF.

There are a few counts of this clonotype. This chain uses TRBV30 with TRBJ2-7; D is uncertain. The CDR3 is made up of 12 amino acids. CDR1 and CDR2 (germline): GTSNPN, SVGIG (reference sequence). V shed 0 bases and J shed 6 bases, with 9 bases lying between them. This CDR3 reads CAWSVDVGEQYF. The CDR3 nucleotides are TGTGCCTGGAGTGTAGACGTTGGCGAGCAGTACTTC.

V usage is TRBV18 and J usage is TRBJ2-7, with TRBD2 as a possible D gene (5 bases). The CDR3 covers 14 residues. Trimming stripped 2 bases from V and 5 bases from J, with 13 bases between. Germline V gives CDR1 KGHSH, CDR2 LQKENI. The CDR3 region is CASSPELATHEQYF. The CDR3 coding sequence is TGTGCCAGCTCACCAGAGCTAGCTACCCACGAGCAGTACTTC.

The chain combines TRBV24-1 with TRBJ2-6; the D is unclear. Trimming removed 3 bases from V and 2 bases from J, with 7 bases in between. Germline CDR1 reads KGHDR; CDR2 reads SFDVKD. CDR3 length equals 15 residues. The CDR3 bases are TGTGCCACCAGTGATCGTCAGGCTGGGGCCAACGTCCTGACTTTC. Protein: CATSDRQAGANVLTF.

Ten or more counts support this clonotype. J is TRBJ2-2 and V is TRBV12-5, with D maybe TRBD1 (5 bases). Germline values: CDR1 LGHNT, CDR2 FRNRAP. The CDR3 is 16 amino acids. The V end lost 7 bases, the J end lost 2 bases, and 17 bases lay between the germline ends. In DNA form, the CDR3 reads TGTGCTAGTGTCCAGGACATCACGATTAACACCGGGGAGCTGTTTTTT. Translating it yields CASVQDITINTGELFF.

This clonotype was seen repeatedly, ten times or more. The V call is TRBV11-2, the J call TRBJ2-5, with TRBD2 matching 10 bases. CDR1 and CDR2 (germline): SGHAT, FQNNGV. V trimming: 5 bases; J trimming: 4 bases; junction bases outside the gene matches: 7. CDR3 length equals 15 residues. The CDR3 reads CASSTLGLAIETQYF. CDR3 DNA: TGTGCCAGCAGCACGCTGGGACTAGCGATAGAGACCCAGTACTTC.

At least ten counts were recorded for this clonotype. The junction and the germline gene differ at one end; a read error may be behind it. V gene TRBV20-1 combines with J gene TRBJ2-2; D is perhaps TRBD1 or TRBD2 (5 bases each). The CDR3 runs 15 residues. Looked up from germline, CDR1 is DFQATT and CDR2 is SNEGSKA (reference sequence). In DNA form, the CDR3 reads TGCAGTGCCAGAGGGTCGACAGCGAACACCGGGGAGCTGTTTTTT. Its protein is CSARGSTANTGELFF.

This clonotype was detected only a few times. The chain has TRBV5-5 and TRBJ2-5; D is unresolved. There are 14 residues in the CDR3. Per germline, CDR1 SGHKS and CDR2 YYEKEE (reference sequence). The ends were cut back, 0 bases at V and 2 bases at J, with 8 bases in the middle. CDR3 in amino acids: CASSLVPMQETQYF. In nucleotides, the CDR3 is TGTGCCAGCAGCTTGGTCCCCATGCAAGAGACCCAGTACTTC.

The rearrangement links TRBV7-3 to TRBJ2-1; no clear D gene. Trimming stripped 5 bases from V and 0 bases from J, with 11 bases between. The CDR3 runs to 15 residues. Germline CDR1 SGHTA, CDR2 FQGTGA. CDR3 region: CASSPYTNSYNEQFF. The CDR3 DNA reads as TGTGCCAGCAGCCCTTATACCAACTCCTACAATGAGCAGTTCTTC.

This clonotype occurred a few times. The chain recombines TRBV20-1 with TRBJ2-2, with D maybe TRBD1 (5 bases). This CDR3 is built from 14 residues. Per the germline V gene, CDR1 is DFQATT and CDR2 is SNEGSKA (reference sequence). Deletions cut 0 bases from V and 6 bases from J, with 11 bases between. CDR3 residues: CSARDSRVPGELFF. CDR3 bases: TGCAGTGCTAGAGATTCCAGGGTCCCCGGGGAGCTGTTTTTT.

This clonotype has a count of ten or more. The chain links TRBV5-1 to TRBJ1-4, with a possible D match to TRBD1 (6 bases). Germline V CDR1 and CDR2: SGHRS, YFSETQ. The CDR3 spans 16 residues. Trimming stripped 4 bases from V and 0 bases from J, with 13 bases between. This CDR3 is CASSRGTRTTNEKLFF. CDR3 nucleotide sequence: TGCGCCAGCAGCCGGGGGACAAGGACAACTAATGAAAAACTGTTTTTT. Drawing the rest from reference TRBV5-1 and TRBJ1-4, the complete variable domain is KAGVTQTPRYLIKTRGQQVTLSCSPISGHRSVSWYQQTPGQGLQFLFEYFSETQRNKGNFPGRFSGRQFSNSRSEMNVSTLELGDSALYLCASSRGTRTTNEKLFFGSGTQLSVL.

The rearrangement joins TRBV30 to TRBJ2-2; D is unclear. This CDR3 is 16 amino acids long. Germline assignment: CDR1 GTSNPN and CDR2 SVGIG (reference sequence). V was trimmed by 2 bases and J by 0 bases, leaving 13 bases between them. The CDR3 DNA reads TGTGCCTGGAGTCGCGGACCGCTAACGAACACCGGGGAGCTGTTTTTT. Residues: CAWSRGPLTNTGELFF. Supplemented by reference TRBV30 and TRBJ2-2, the full variable domain reads SQTIHQWPATLVQPVGSPLSLECTVEGTSNPNLYWYRQAAGRGLQLLFYSVGIGQISSEVPQNLSASRPQDRQFILSSKKLLLSDSGFYLCAWSRGPLTNTGELFFGEGSRLTVL.

V gene TRBV18 combines with J gene TRBJ2-3, with D perhaps matching TRBD2 (5 bases). Trimming stripped 2 bases from V and 6 bases from J, with 9 bases between. Per the germline V gene, CDR1 is KGHSH and CDR2 is LQKENI. CDR3 length: 13 residues. For the CDR3, the DNA is TGTGCCAGCTCACCAACCGGGGTCGATACGCAGTATTTT. This sequence encodes CASSPTGVDTQYF.

This clonotype was observed at least ten times. This chain uses TRBV10-1 with TRBJ1-5; no reliable D call. The V gene's germline CDR1 is WNHNN and CDR2 SYGVQD (reference sequence). The CDR3 runs 16 residues. V was shortened by 0 bases and J by 3 bases, with 12 bases between the two germline ends. The CDR3 DNA is TGCGCCAGCAGTGAGTCGTCATCGGCCTTCAATCAGCCCCAGCATTTT. It yields the protein CASSESSSAFNQPQHF.

This chain links TRBV11-1 with TRBJ2-1; no firm D call. This CDR3 comprises 15 residues. Trimming stripped 5 bases from V and 5 bases from J, with 16 bases between. The germline gives CDR1 SGHAT, CDR2 FQDESV (reference sequence). CDR3 in DNA: TGTGCCAGCAGCCCCCCAGCAGTTCGAAACAATGAGCAGTTCTTC. It yields the protein CASSPPAVRNNEQFF.

This chain joins TRBV4-1 and TRBJ2-1; D is ambiguous. The CDR3 extends over 12 amino acids. Germline values: CDR1 MGHRA, CDR2 YSYEKL. Trimming took off 3 bases at V and 5 bases at J, with 5 bases between the two ends. In DNA form, the CDR3 reads TGCGCCAGCAGCCACCGAAACAATGAGCAGTTCTTC. It specifies CASSHRNNEQFF.